This TCR beta chain was identified in a study of early T cells in non-severe SARS-CoV-2 infection. About the study: Chains were not paired, and sequencing was done on bulk RNA from unsorted whole blood. Study-level findings and limits: Anti-spike CD8 specificities were favored by VDJdb matching, whose results missed private and CD4 specificities.

This CDR3 is 12 amino acids long. CDR1 MNHEY and CDR2 SMNVEV come from the germline V gene (reference sequence). Trimming left V 5 bases short and J 6 bases short, with 7 bases between. TCRdb fed the 5' RACE reads into MiXCR, producing one record per CDR3 protein. The repertoire consists of 85,000 to 90,000 distinct CDR3 sequences, with 14% occurring once and the leading ten covering approximately 7.5%. Details on this clonotype: The antigen is not known.

The specimen sequenced was whole blood. The chain couples TRBV27 to TRBJ2-2; the D gene is possibly TRBD1 (5 bases). The sequence was collected from an adult who was a healthcare worker with PCR-confirmed SARS-CoV-2 infection or an uninfected control (not recorded which). The CDR3 sequence: CASSGAAGELFF. Written as DNA, the CDR3 is TGTGCCAGCAGTGGGGCAGCCGGGGAGCTGTTTTTT.